The rows below give T cell receptor beta chains drawn from one sample of a study of OX40 agonist ivuxolimab in advanced cancers. Repertoires were generated with immunoSEQ multiplex PCR, while TCRdb's copy carries only in-frame clones and drops some. The sample carries some 100,000 clones, 80% to 90% recorded once. Sequencing was performed on CD4+ or CD8+ T cells sorted from blood, taken in a trial of the OX40 agonist ivuxolimab. The receptors come from an adult with an advanced solid tumor such as melanoma, head and neck, liver or kidney cancer. CDR3s include the opening cysteine and the closing phenylalanine or tryptophan. A D gene is named only where the DNA matches it firmly. Size is omitted from some rows. Given values are once, few, many or a class for expanded clones.

cdr3_aa	cdr3_nt	d_call	j_call	v_call	clone_size	cdr3_length
CASSRLKGLAAYNEQFF	TGTGCCAGCAGTCGACTAAAGGGACTAGCGGCCTACAATGAGCAGTTCTTC	TRBD2	TRBJ2-1	TRBV28	.	17
CASSWRDRGNTIYF	TGTGCCAGCAGCTGGAGGGACAGGGGAAACACCATATATTTT	TRBD1	TRBJ1-3	TRBV5-4	.	14
CASPPPGQGQNTIYF	TGTGCCAGTCCCCCGCCGGGACAGGGGCAAAACACCATATATTTT	TRBD1	TRBJ1-3	TRBV6-5	.	15
CSATGNEQFF	TGCAGTGCTACAGGGAATGAGCAGTTCTTC	.	TRBJ2-1	TRBV20-1	.	10
CASSFGLAGEYTGELFF	TGTGCCAGCAGCTTTGGACTAGCGGGGGAATACACCGGGGAGCTGTTTTTT	TRBD2	TRBJ2-2	TRBV7-8	.	17
CASPRRDREKHSNQPQHF	TGCGCCAGCCCTCGGAGGGACAGAGAGAAGCATAGCAATCAGCCCCAGCATTTT	TRBD1	TRBJ1-5	TRBV5-1	.	18
CASSGTRSSYEQYF	TGTGCCAGCTCGGGGACTAGGAGCTCCTACGAGCAGTACTTC	TRBD2	TRBJ2-7	TRBV2	.	14
CASSLVDRPREKLFF	TGCGCCAGCAGCTTGGTTGACAGGCCTCGGGAAAAACTGTTTTTT	.	TRBJ1-4	TRBV5-1	.	15
CASSEALLSYEQYF	TGTGCCAGCAGTGAAGCGCTTCTGAGCTACGAGCAGTACTTC	.	TRBJ2-7	TRBV2	.	14
CASSARDRDAEQFF	TGTGCCAGCTCAGCCCGGGACAGGGACGCTGAGCAGTTCTTC	TRBD1	TRBJ2-1	TRBV18	.	14
CASSSSTGTSRTGELFF	TGTGCCAGCAGTTCCTCGACGGGGACTAGCCGAACCGGGGAGCTGTTTTTT	TRBD2	TRBJ2-2	TRBV27	.	17
CASSSWLAGQETQYF	TGTGCCAGCAGCAGCTGGCTAGCGGGACAAGAGACCCAGTACTTC	TRBD2	TRBJ2-5	TRBV7-2	.	15
CASSLAGGMNEQFF	TGTGCCAGCAGCTTGGCGGGGGGAATGAATGAGCAGTTCTTC	TRBD2	TRBJ2-1	TRBV7-9	.	14
CASSLGGLADEQYF	TGCGCCAGCAGCTTGGGGGGACTAGCCGACGAGCAGTACTTC	TRBD2	TRBJ2-7	TRBV5-1	.	14
CASSRTTGGWETQYF	TGTGCCAGCAGTAGGACCACAGGGGGCTGGGAGACCCAGTACTTC	TRBD1	TRBJ2-5	TRBV6-5	once	15
CASSLAGTGGALETQYF	TGTGCCAGCAGCCTCGCCGGGACAGGGGGCGCGTTGGAGACCCAGTACTTC	TRBD1	TRBJ2-5	TRBV11-2	once	17